The 2 T cell receptor beta chains in this list originate from one sample, sequenced in a study of cytomegalovirus exposure and HLA in healthy donors. Vbeta (60) and Jbeta (13) primers were used in the PCR. Data came from immunoSEQ multiplex PCR; TCRdb stores just in-frame clones and leaves some out. This sample's clone table lists about 160,000 clones. The sample taken for sequencing was PBMCs. These receptors originate from a woman aged 55-75 years in good health and CMV-seronegative.

This sequence joins TRBV7-3 and TRBJ2-2; tentative D call: TRBD2 (5 bases). Deletions cut 5 bases from V and 5 bases from J, with 12 bases between. The V gene's germline CDR1 is SGHTA and CDR2 FQGTGA. CDR3 length: 14 amino acids. CDR3 sequence: CASSPRGRTGELFF. The CDR3 nucleotides are TGTGCCAGCAGCCCGAGAGGGCGGACCGGGGAGCTGTTTTTT.

The CDR3 protein is CASSPGGSGQPQHF. CDR3 bases: TGTGCCAGCTCCCCGGGAGGTTCGGGTCAGCCCCAGCATTTT. This chain joins TRBV25-1 and TRBJ1-5, with unresolved D. This CDR3 contains 14 residues. V dropped 8 bases and J dropped 6 bases, with 17 bases sitting between them. Germline V gene lookup returns CDR1 MGHDK and CDR2 SYGVNS.